The 20 T cell receptor beta chains in this list originate from one sample, sequenced in a study of T cells in Graves' hyperthyroidism and ophthalmopathy. RNA transcripts served as the template for amplifying TCR beta CDR3 regions. HTBI primers were used for first-round RT-PCR of the TCR CDR3. One entry per CDR3 protein, called by TCRdb with MiXCR from the multiplex PCR reads. The sample lists 540,000 or so distinct CDR3 sequences; 15% to 18% were seen once. Material for sequencing was blood. The source is a woman aged 25 to 45 with Graves' hyperthyroidism.

There are many counts of this clonotype. The chain recombines TRBV18 with TRBJ2-3; D ambiguous. V lost 0 bases to trimming and J lost 2 bases, with 3 bases between them. This CDR3 has 13 residues. Germline V gene lookup returns CDR1 KGHSH and CDR2 LQKENI. CDR3: CASSPPVTDTQYF. The CDR3 DNA reads as TGTGCCAGCTCACCACCAGTCACAGATACGCAGTATTTT.

This clonotype was seen more than once but under ten times. V is TRBV6-2 or TRBV6-3 and J is TRBJ2-5; D possibly corresponds to TRBD1 (5 bases). The germline gives CDR1 MNHEY, CDR2 SVGEGT. V was shortened by 6 bases and J by 3 bases, with 17 bases between the two germline ends. The CDR3 consists of 15 residues. CDR3 in amino acids: CASSVRQREKETQYF. CDR3 nucleotide sequence: TGTGCCAGCAGCGTTAGACAGAGAGAAAAAGAGACCCAGTACTTC.

This clonotype was counted at least ten times. V gene TRBV5-5 combines with J gene TRBJ2-7; 7 bases match TRBD1. This CDR3 has 14 residues. Germline V gene sequence: CDR1 SGHKS, CDR2 YYEKEE (reference sequence). V lost 4 bases to trimming and J lost 2 bases; unmatched junction nucleotides: 6. This chain's CDR3 is CASSPPGTAYEQYF. The CDR3 coding sequence is TGTGCCAGCAGCCCCCCGGGGACAGCCTACGAGCAGTACTTC.

This clonotype was observed many times. V gene TRBV20-1 combines with J gene TRBJ2-1; perhaps TRBD1 as D (6 bases). The germline V and J ends were trimmed by 3 bases and 3 bases, with 12 bases remaining between them. The length of the CDR3 is 14 residues. Germline CDR1 DFQATT, CDR2 SNEGSKA (reference sequence). The CDR3 region is CSASAGTNYNEQFF. In DNA form, the CDR3 reads TGCAGTGCTAGCGCTGGGACAAACTACAATGAGCAGTTCTTC.

The sample holds many counts of this clonotype. The V call is TRBV12-3 or TRBV12-4, the J call TRBJ2-1, with 9 bases identical to TRBD2. The CDR3 runs 15 residues. V lost 4 bases and J lost 3; bases outside the gene matches: 4. The CDR3 DNA reads TGTGCCAGCAGTTGGACTAGCGTTGGCTACAATGAGCAGTTCTTC. It encodes CASSWTSVGYNEQFF.

This clonotype has just a few counts. The rearrangement uses TRBV12-5 and TRBJ2-1; D is unresolved. Trimming removed 2 bases from V and 0 bases from J, with 2 bases in between. This CDR3 has 13 amino acids. Germline CDR1 and CDR2: LGHNT and FRNRAP. The CDR3 loop reads CASGLTSYNEQFF. CDR3 DNA sequence: TGTGCTAGTGGTTTGACCTCCTACAATGAGCAGTTCTTC.

This clonotype was seen ten or more times. The DNA of the CDR3 is TGCAGTGCTGGTAGGGACCACAATGAGCAGTTCTTC. This encodes CSAGRDHNEQFF. The V call is TRBV20-1, the J call TRBJ2-1; D tentatively reads TRBD1 or TRBD2 (5 bases each). Trimming left V 5 bases short and J 5 bases short, with 10 bases between. The CDR3 is 12 amino acids. Germline V gene sequence: CDR1 DFQATT, CDR2 SNEGSKA (reference sequence).

Comments on this clonotype: A read error is possible here, since a much larger clone lies one base away. The rearrangement joins TRBV5-6 to TRBJ2-4; D might be TRBD1 or TRBD2, each matching 5 bases. CDR1 and CDR2 (germline): SGHDT, YYEEEE. The CDR3 covers 14 residues. The CDR3 DNA sequence: TGTGCCAGCAGCTTGCAAGGGACCAAAAACACTCAGTACTTC. Amino acid sequence: CASSLQGTKNTQYF.

Ten or more counts support this clonotype. V gene TRBV20-1 combines with J gene TRBJ2-3; D perhaps matches TRBD2 (6 bases). CDR1 and CDR2 from the germline V gene are DFQATT and SNEGSKA (reference sequence). V lost 7 bases to trimming and J lost 1 base, with 6 bases between them. This CDR3 region has 11 residues. In nucleotides, the CDR3 is TGCAGTGGACTAGGCACAGATACGCAGTATTTT. Translation gives CSGLGTDTQYF.

This clonotype has a handful of counts. One end of the junction does not line up with germline, which may come from a read error. The V and J genes are TRBV18 and TRBJ2-3; weak D call: TRBD2 (6 bases). Per germline, CDR1 KGHSH and CDR2 LQKENI. CDR3 size: 16 residues. The CDR3 spells CASSPRSSVSTDTQYF. CDR3 bases: TGTGCCAGTTCACCACGCTCTAGCGTAAGCACAGATACGCAGTATTTT.

The sample holds many counts of this clonotype. This sequence joins TRBV2 and TRBJ2-1, with 8 bases matching TRBD2. Germline V gives CDR1 SNHLY, CDR2 FYNNEI. The CDR3 covers 14 residues. The trim removed 0 bases at V and 7 bases at J, leaving 2 bases unmatched. This chain's CDR3 is CASSEASSGNEQFF. The CDR3 nucleotides are TGTGCCAGCAGTGAAGCCTCTAGCGGGAATGAGCAGTTCTTC.

The chain employs TRBV9 and TRBJ2-1, with 13 bases identical to TRBD2. The CDR3 is 17 amino acids. V dropped 4 bases and J dropped 5; count of bases not matched to a gene: 9. Germline-derived CDR1 and CDR2 are SGDLS and YYNGEE. CDR3 DNA sequence: TGTGCCAGCAGCCCCCGGACTAGCGGGAGCCATCACAATGAGCAGTTCTTC. Its protein product is CASSPRTSGSHHNEQFF.

The V call is TRBV5-6, the J call TRBJ2-3; 7 bases agree with TRBD2. CDR1 and CDR2 (germline): SGHDT, YYEEEE. V was clipped by 4 bases and J by 11 bases; unmatched bases: 10. The CDR3 length is 13 residues. The CDR3 here is CASSTREREKQYF. The CDR3 nucleotides read TGTGCCAGCAGCACGCGGGAGCGGGAAAAGCAGTATTTT.

The chain joins TRBV19 to TRBJ2-1; the D gene is possibly TRBD1 (5 bases). With 6 bases removed from V and 7 bases from J, the gap between germline ends came to 19 bases. The CDR3 totals 15 residues. Per germline, CDR1 LNHDA and CDR2 SQIVND (reference sequence). The chain's CDR3 is CASRLGGRVGNEQFF. DNA of the CDR3: TGTGCCAGTAGGTTGGGCGGCAGGGTGGGGAATGAGCAGTTCTTC. The full variable domain, in which reference TRBV19 and TRBJ2-1 provide the parts outside the CDR3, is DGGITQSPKYLFRKEGQNVTLSCEQNLNHDAMYWYRQDPGQGLRLIYYSQIVNDFQKGDIAEGYSVSREKKESFPLTVTSAQKNPTAFYLCASRLGGRVGNEQFFGPGTRLTVL.

Points on this clonotype: One base away lies a much larger clone, so this may be a sequencing read error. The genes are TRBV10-3 and TRBJ2-7; D ambiguous. This CDR3 is 11 amino acids long. The germline CDR1 and CDR2 sequences are ENHRY and SYGVKD. CDR3 region: CAIGELGEQYF. The CDR3 coding sequence is TGTGCCATCGGTGAGCTGGGCGAGCAGTACTTC.

In this sample, this clonotype turned up many times. The chain joins TRBV30 to TRBJ2-1; tentative D call: TRBD2 (6 bases). Germline V gene lookup returns CDR1 GTSNPN and CDR2 SVGIG (reference sequence). V was trimmed by 4 bases and J by 6 bases, leaving 19 bases between them. The CDR3 has 15 residues. CDR3 sequence (DNA): TGTGCCTGGATGGGGGACGCCGGAGGGTTCAATGAGCAGTTCTTC. This sequence encodes CAWMGDAGGFNEQFF.

The chain uses TRBV20-1 and TRBJ2-7, with 12 bases identical to TRBD2. Germline trimming cut 1 base from V and 6 bases from J; bases unmatched to any gene: 4. The CDR3 loop spans 14 amino acids. CDR1 and CDR2 from the germline V gene are DFQATT and SNEGSKA (reference sequence). The CDR3 DNA reads TGCAGTGCTAGAGGACTAGCGGGAGCAGTCGAGCAGTACTTC. Protein sequence: CSARGLAGAVEQYF.

There are many counts of this clonotype. V gene TRBV7-9 combines with J gene TRBJ2-1; perhaps D is TRBD1 or TRBD2 (5 bases each). V was cut by 4 bases and J by 7 bases, with 11 bases left in between. The CDR3 spans 13 residues. Germline V lookup: CDR1 SEHNR, CDR2 FQNEAQ (reference sequence). CDR3 nucleotides: TGTGCCAGCAGCTCGAGGGGTCCGAATGAGCAGTTCTTC. Translated, it gives CASSSRGPNEQFF. The full variable domain, completed using reference TRBV7-9 and TRBJ2-1, is DTGVSQNPRHKITKRGQNVTFRCDPISEHNRLYWYRQTLGQGPEFLTYFQNEAQLEKSRLLSDRFSAERPKGSFSTLEIQRTEQGDSAMYLCASSSRGPNEQFFGPGTRLTVL.

This clonotype was detected only a few times. This chain connects TRBV9 to TRBJ1-2, with D possibly being TRBD1 (5 bases). Germline V gene data show CDR1 as SGDLS and CDR2 as YYNGEE. The V and J ends lost 2 bases and 6 bases respectively, with 14 bases between them. This CDR3 has 14 residues. Here the CDR3 DNA reads TGTGCCAGCAGCGTCACCCTATGGGGGGATGGCTACACCTTC. It encodes CASSVTLWGDGYTF.

V and J are TRBV25-1 and TRBJ1-1, with no clear D. This CDR3 region has 12 residues. Germline V gives CDR1 MGHDK, CDR2 SYGVNS. The V and J ends lost 1 base and 9 bases respectively, with 9 bases between them. The CDR3 region has the DNA TGTGCCAGCAGTGAATTTGGAGGAAAAGCTTTCTTT. It specifies CASSEFGGKAFF.